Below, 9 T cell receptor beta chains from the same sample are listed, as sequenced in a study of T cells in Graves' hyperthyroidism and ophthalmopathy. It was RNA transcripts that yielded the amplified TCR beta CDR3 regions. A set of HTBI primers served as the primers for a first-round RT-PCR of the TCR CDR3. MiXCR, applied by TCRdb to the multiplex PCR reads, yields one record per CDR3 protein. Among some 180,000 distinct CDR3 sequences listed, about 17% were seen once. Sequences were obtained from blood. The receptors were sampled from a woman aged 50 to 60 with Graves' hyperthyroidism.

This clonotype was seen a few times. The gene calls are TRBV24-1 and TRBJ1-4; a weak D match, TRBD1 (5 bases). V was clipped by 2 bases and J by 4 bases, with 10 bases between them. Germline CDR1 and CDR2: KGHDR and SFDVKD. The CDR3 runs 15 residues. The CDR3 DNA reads TGTGCCACCAGTGATTCCCGGGGGGTTAATGAAAAACTGTTTTTT. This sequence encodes CATSDSRGVNEKLFF.

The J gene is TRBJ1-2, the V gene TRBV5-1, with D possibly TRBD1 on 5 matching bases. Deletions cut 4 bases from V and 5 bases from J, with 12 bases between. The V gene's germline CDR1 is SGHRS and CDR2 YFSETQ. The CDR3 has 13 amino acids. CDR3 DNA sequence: TGCGCCAGCAGCCTGGATCCAGGGTATGGCTACACCTTC. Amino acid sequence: CASSLDPGYGYTF.

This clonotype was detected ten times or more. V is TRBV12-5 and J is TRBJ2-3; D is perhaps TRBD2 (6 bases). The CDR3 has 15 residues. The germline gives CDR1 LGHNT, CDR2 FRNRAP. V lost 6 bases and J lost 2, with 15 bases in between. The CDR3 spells CASGPGGLYTDTQYF. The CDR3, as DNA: TGTGCTAGTGGGCCCGGGGGACTTTACACAGATACGCAGTATTTT.

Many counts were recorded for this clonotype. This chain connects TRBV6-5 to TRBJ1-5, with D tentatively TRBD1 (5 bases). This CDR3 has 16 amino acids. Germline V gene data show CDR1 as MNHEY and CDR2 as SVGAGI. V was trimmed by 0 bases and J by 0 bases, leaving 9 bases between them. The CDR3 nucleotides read TGTGCCAGCAGTTACTCGAGACAGCATAGCAATCAGCCCCAGCATTTT. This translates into CASSYSRQHSNQPQHF.

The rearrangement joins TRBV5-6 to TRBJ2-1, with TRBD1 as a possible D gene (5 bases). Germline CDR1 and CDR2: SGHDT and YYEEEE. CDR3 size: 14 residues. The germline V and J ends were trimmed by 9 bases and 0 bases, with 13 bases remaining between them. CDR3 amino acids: CATWGRSSYNEQFF. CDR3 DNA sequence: TGTGCCACCTGGGGCCGTAGCTCCTACAATGAGCAGTTCTTC.

As DNA, the CDR3 is TGTGCCAGCAGTTTAAGGGGATTAAACACCGGGGAGCTGTTTTTT. This codes for CASSLRGLNTGELFF. The chain has TRBV28 and TRBJ2-2, with a weak D call TRBD1 (5 bases). V lost 2 bases and J 2 bases, leaving 9 bases between the germline ends. Germline V gene lookup returns CDR1 MDHEN and CDR2 SYDVKM. The CDR3 extends over 15 amino acids. The full variable domain, its missing parts supplied by reference TRBV28 and TRBJ2-2, is DVKVTQSSRYLVKRTGEKVFLECVQDMDHENMFWYRQDPGLGLRLIYFSYDVKMKEKGDIPEGYSVSREKKERFSLILESASTNQTSMYLCASSLRGLNTGELFFGEGSRLTVL.

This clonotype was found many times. This CDR3 is CATSEQGESYEQYF. DNA of the CDR3: TGTGCCACCAGCGAACAGGGCGAATCCTACGAGCAGTACTTC. V usage is TRBV15 and J usage is TRBJ2-7; perhaps TRBD1 as D (6 bases). Germline V gene lookup returns CDR1 LNHNV and CDR2 YYDKDF (reference sequence). This CDR3 comprises 14 residues. V lost 5 bases, J lost 1 base, and 12 bases lay in between.

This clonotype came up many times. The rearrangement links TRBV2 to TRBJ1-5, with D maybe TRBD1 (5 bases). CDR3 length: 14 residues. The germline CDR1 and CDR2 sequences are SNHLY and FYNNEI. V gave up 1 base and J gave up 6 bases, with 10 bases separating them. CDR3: CASSEERGAQPQHF. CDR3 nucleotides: TGTGCCAGCAGTGAAGAGAGGGGAGCTCAGCCCCAGCATTTT.

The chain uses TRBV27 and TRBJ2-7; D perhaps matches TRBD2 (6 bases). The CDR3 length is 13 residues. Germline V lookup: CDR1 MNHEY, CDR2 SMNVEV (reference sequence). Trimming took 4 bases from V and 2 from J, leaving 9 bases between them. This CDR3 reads CASSSTSTYEQYF. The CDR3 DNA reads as TGTGCCAGCAGTTCGACTAGTACCTACGAGCAGTACTTC.